Below, one T cell receptor beta chain is given with its context. This clone's antigen is unknown. No base-level quality is on record; no much larger clone is a single base apart. A distance of 11 bases separates the germline ends of V and J, which lose 0 bases and 3 bases respectively. From the cysteine up to the phenylalanine, the CDR3 has a length of 15 residues. Only the CDR3 DNA is retained, 45 bases long and in frame from the first base. For CDR1 and CDR2, the germline V gene lists MNHEY and SVGAGI. This entry belongs to a study of radiotherapy plus CTLA-4 blockade in lung cancer (dated by TCRdb to 2016 to 2019). Background on the whole study: Objective responses occurred in around 20% of enrolled patients, and about 33% achieved disease control. The paper's findings and limits, for the study overall: TCR clones derived from tumors expanded in peripheral blood after treatment with radiotherapy and ipilimumab. Increased serum interferon-beta after radiation, together with early dynamic changes in blood T cell clones, were reported to be the strongest predictors of response.

Receptors were amplified or captured by the immunoSEQ multiplex PCR assay. The table was pulled from immuneACCESS by TCRdb, which kept in-frame rearrangements only. Such tables lose some clones; where checked, under half of the loss comes from unresolved V genes, and the rest has no known cause. This sample lists some 87,000 clones; about 85% were detected once. The ten top clones hold more than 14% of the sample. The study evaluated CTLA-4 blockade (ipilimumab) given together with focal radiation therapy in patients who had chemo-refractory metastatic non-small-cell lung cancer. This receptor was taken from a human donor with non-small cell lung cancer that progressed on radiotherapy plus ipilimumab. This chain joins TRBV6-5 to TRBJ1-2, with the D gene not confidently named. This sample comprised peripheral blood, obtained from a patient treated with radiotherapy plus ipilimumab. The bases read TGTGCCAGCAGTTACTCGTTGCAAGGAGACTATGGCTACACCTTC. Translated, this gives CASSYSLQGDYGYTF.